These 28 T cell receptor beta chains originate from one sample sequenced in a study of a mutant IDH1 vaccine in newly diagnosed glioma. Time point: week 35, safety follow-up. Each dose of the vaccine consisted of 300 ug of mutant IDH1 20-mer peptide, with topical imiquimod. This table comes from immunoSEQ multiplex PCR, and its TCRdb copy is limited to in-frame clones, with some not included. The table records tens of thousands of clones, 74% of them present only once. What these receptors recognize is not known. The input for sequencing was PBMCs, taken from a glioma patient whose treatment included an IDH1 peptide vaccine. The receptors were gathered from a man in his fifties or sixties with glioma.

The chain couples TRBV19 to TRBJ1-2; weak D call: TRBD1 (5 bases). CDR3 size: 16 residues. Germline values: CDR1 LNHDA, CDR2 SQIVND (reference sequence). V was shortened by 3 bases and J by 7 bases, with 21 bases between the two germline ends. Here the CDR3 DNA reads TGTGCCAGTAGTATGGCGGGTGGGGCAGTCACCTCTGGCTACACCTTC. Its translation: CASSMAGGAVTSGYTF.

The J gene is TRBJ2-3, the V gene TRBV7-2; TRBD1 matches 10 bases. The CDR3 spans 15 residues. Germline loops: CDR1 SGHTA, CDR2 FQGNSA. The trim removed 5 bases at V and 6 bases at J, leaving 8 bases unmatched. CDR3 region: CASSTRTGGSDTQYF. In DNA form, the CDR3 reads TGTGCCAGCAGCACCCGGACAGGGGGAAGTGATACGCAGTATTTT.

The chain is built from TRBV7-2 and TRBJ1-4, with no clear D. The CDR3 length is 13 residues. The V end lost 1 base, the J end lost 8 bases, and 8 bases lay between the germline ends. Germline loops: CDR1 SGHTA, CDR2 FQGNSA. CDR3 protein: CASSLGSSEKLFF. The CDR3 nucleotides read TGTGCCAGCAGCTTAGGTAGTAGCGAAAAACTGTTTTTT.

This clone ranks as medium-sized. The gene calls are TRBV5-1 and TRBJ1-1, with D unclear. The CDR3 contains 13 residues. V dropped 0 bases and J dropped 1 base, with 4 bases sitting between them. The germline gives CDR1 SGHRS, CDR2 YFSETQ. Here the CDR3 DNA reads TGCGCCAGCAGCTTGGAAGGGAACACTGAAGCTTTCTTT. Its translation is CASSLEGNTEAFF.

The V call is TRBV7-2, the J call TRBJ1-1, with D possibly being TRBD1 (5 bases). Germline CDR1 is SGHTA and CDR2 is FQGNSA. V lost 4 bases, J lost 7 bases, and 13 bases lay in between. CDR3 length equals 13 residues. The CDR3 nucleotides are TGTGCCAGCAGCTCCTCCCTACAGGTTGAAGCTTTCTTT. Its translation: CASSSSLQVEAFF.

Turning to this clone: This same CDR3 is encoded by further DNA sequences in the sample. This CDR3 reads CSARGDTEAFF. CDR3 nucleotide sequence: TGCAGTGCTAGAGGGGACACTGAAGCTTTCTTT. The J gene is TRBJ1-1, the V gene TRBV20-1; the D is unclear. V shed 1 base and J shed 3 bases, with 3 bases lying between them. CDR3 length equals 11 residues. Germline CDR1 DFQATT, CDR2 SNEGSKA (reference sequence).

V is TRBV29-1 and J is TRBJ2-1; the D gene is possibly TRBD2 (6 bases). CDR1 and CDR2 from the germline V gene are SQVTM and ANQGSEA. CDR3 length equals 12 residues. CDR3 bases: TGCAGTTCCCAAACAGCGGGCAATGAGCAGTTCTTC. Translating gives CSSQTAGNEQFF.

The rearrangement joins TRBV11-2 to TRBJ1-5, with 7 bases that match TRBD1. The V segment lost 3 bases and the J segment 7 bases; nucleotides outside the gene matches: 3. The germline gives CDR1 SGHAT, CDR2 FQNNGV. This CDR3 contains 13 residues. The CDR3 region has the DNA TGTGCCAGCAGCTTTGACAGGGACCAGCCCCAGCATTTT. Translating gives CASSFDRDQPQHF. The whole variable domain, filled in from reference TRBV11-2 and TRBJ1-5, reads EAGVAQSPRYKIIEKRQSVAFWCNPISGHATLYWYQQILGQGPKLLIQFQNNGVVDDSQLPKDRFSAERLKGVDSTLKIQPAKLEDSAVYLCASSFDRDQPQHFGDGTRLSIL.

CDR3 nucleotides: TGTGCCAGCAGTCCGGGGGGGGGACAGATGGCTTTCTTT. It yields the protein CASSPGGGQMAFF. The J gene is TRBJ1-1, the V gene TRBV27; 7 positions match TRBD1. The CDR3 extends over 13 amino acids. Germline CDR1 and CDR2: MNHEY and SMNVEV (reference sequence). J gave up 11 bases and V 5 bases, and 11 bases lay outside the gene matches.

The chain combines TRBV7-2 with TRBJ2-7; D possibly corresponds to TRBD1 (6 bases). The V gene lost 5 bases and the J gene lost 3 bases, with 14 bases spanning the gap. In germline, CDR1 is SGHTA, CDR2 FQGNSA. The CDR3 contains 14 residues. CDR3 in DNA: TGTGCCAGCAGCCCCCGGGACAAAATCTACGAGCAGTACTTC. Encoded protein: CASSPRDKIYEQYF.

A remark on this clone: The junction departs from the called germline gene at one end, perhaps through a read error. The chain combines TRBV7-7 with TRBJ2-1, with D maybe TRBD2 (5 bases). The CDR3 loop spans 13 amino acids. The germline V gene has CDR1 SSHAT and CDR2 FNYEAQ (reference sequence). CDR3 in amino acids: CASSTGTYNEQFF. CDR3 nucleotides: TGTGCTAGCAGCACCGGGACCTACAATGAGCAGTTCTTC.

In DNA form, the CDR3 reads TGTGCCAGCAGCTTTGGTGGGGGGGGCAAGACCCAGTACTTC. Translated: CASSFGGGGKTQYF. The chain uses TRBV7-2 and TRBJ2-5; D is perhaps TRBD2 (7 bases). Germline assignment: CDR1 SGHTA and CDR2 FQGNSA. The CDR3 totals 14 residues. V gave up 3 bases and J gave up 6 bases, with 14 bases separating them.

The sample holds one count of this clone. V is TRBV7-9 and J is TRBJ1-2, with D unclear. Germline values: CDR1 SEHNR, CDR2 FQNEAQ (reference sequence). V was trimmed by 1 base and J by 6 bases, leaving 9 bases between them. The CDR3 has 13 amino acids. The CDR3 DNA sequence: TGTGCCAGCAGCTTAGGGGCGAATGATGGCTACACCTTC. Its protein is CASSLGANDGYTF.

This sequence joins TRBV18 and TRBJ2-7; 7 bases align to TRBD1. There are 16 residues in the CDR3. Germline-derived CDR1 and CDR2 are KGHSH and LQKENI. V lost 5 bases, J lost 0 bases, and 10 bases stayed unmatched. The chain's CDR3 is CASSEADRPSSYEQYF. DNA of the CDR3: TGTGCCAGCTCAGAAGCGGACAGGCCGAGCTCCTACGAGCAGTACTTC.

The genes are TRBV11-2 and TRBJ1-6; no firm D call. The CDR3 length is 15 residues. Germline loops: CDR1 SGHAT, CDR2 FQNNGV. Trimming cost V 1 base and J 5 bases, with 9 bases left between them. In nucleotides, the CDR3 is TGTGCCAGCAGCTTAGTAGGCAGAAATAATTCACCCCTCCACTTT. Its translation is CASSLVGRNNSPLHF.

This chain links TRBV5-1 with TRBJ1-1; D is undetermined. The V and J ends lost 5 bases and 1 base respectively, with 15 bases between them. Germline lookup yields CDR1 SGHRS and CDR2 YFSETQ. This CDR3 comprises 15 residues. CDR3 in DNA: TGCGCCAGCAGGACCGACTTCGGGCGGAACACTGAAGCTTTCTTT. This gives the protein CASRTDFGRNTEAFF. The full variable domain, rest sourced from reference TRBV5-1 and TRBJ1-1, is KAGVTQTPRYLIKTRGQQVTLSCSPISGHRSVSWYQQTPGQGLQFLFEYFSETQRNKGNFPGRFSGRQFSNSRSEMNVSTLELGDSALYLCASRTDFGRNTEAFFGQGTRLTVV.

This rearrangement joins TRBV25-1 to TRBJ2-2, with D tentatively TRBD2 (6 bases). V was trimmed by 1 base and J by 3 bases, leaving 12 bases between them. Germline V lookup: CDR1 MGHDK, CDR2 SYGVNS. CDR3 length: 16 residues. CDR3 loop: CASSESGRGDTGELFF. The CDR3 DNA reads TGTGCCAGCAGTGAATCAGGCCGCGGGGACACCGGGGAGCTGTTTTTT.

This chain uses TRBV5-6 with TRBJ2-3; D unclear. This CDR3 has 12 residues. Germline V gene lookup returns CDR1 SGHDT and CDR2 YYEEEE. The ends were cut back, 4 bases at V and 2 bases at J, with 5 bases in the middle. The CDR3 region has the DNA TGTGCCAGCAGCAAACTCACAGATACGCAGTATTTT. Protein sequence: CASSKLTDTQYF.

This rearrangement joins TRBV15 to TRBJ2-7; D gene ambiguous. CDR1 LNHNV and CDR2 YYDKDF come from the germline V gene (reference sequence). The CDR3 length is 14 residues. Trimming stripped 1 base from V and 4 bases from J, with 11 bases between. The CDR3 DNA reads TGTGCCACCAGCAGAGCAGCCCCGGGTTACGAGCAGTACTTC. Amino acid sequence: CATSRAAPGYEQYF.

The gene calls are TRBV28 and TRBJ1-2; D call uncertain. The CDR3 sequence is 12 residues long. From germline, CDR1 is MDHEN and CDR2 SYDVKM. With 3 bases removed from V and 4 bases from J, the gap between germline ends came to 6 bases. The CDR3: CASSLDGYGYTF. CDR3 nucleotides: TGTGCCAGCAGTTTGGACGGCTATGGCTACACCTTC.

This clone has just one count. The CDR3 region is CASSQEASVRRSYGYTF. For the CDR3, the DNA is TGCGCCAGCAGCCAAGAAGCCTCTGTCCGAAGGAGCTATGGCTACACCTTC. The chain recombines TRBV4-3 with TRBJ1-2, with D unclear. The CDR3 is made up of 17 amino acids. Germline CDR1 and CDR2: LGHNA and YSLEER. The germline V and J ends were trimmed by 0 bases and 4 bases, with 18 bases remaining between them.

The chain uses TRBV2 and TRBJ1-4; tentatively, D is TRBD1 (6 bases). The CDR3 covers 16 residues. Trimming stripped 4 bases from V and 3 bases from J, with 15 bases between. Germline V lookup: CDR1 SNHLY, CDR2 FYNNEI. The CDR3 spells CASSVSPGDPNEKLFF. The DNA of the CDR3 is TGTGCCAGCAGTGTTTCGCCAGGGGACCCTAATGAAAAACTGTTTTTT.

The J gene is TRBJ1-6, the V gene TRBV5-1, with a tentative D call TRBD1 (6 bases). Germline V gives CDR1 SGHRS, CDR2 YFSETQ. This CDR3 spans 16 amino acids. V dropped 2 bases and J dropped 2 bases, with 11 bases sitting between them. The CDR3 spells CASSLDRRAYNSPLHF. Here the CDR3 DNA reads TGCGCCAGCAGCTTAGACAGGAGGGCCTATAATTCACCCCTCCACTTT.

The rearrangement links TRBV4-2 to TRBJ2-5, with 12 positions matching TRBD2. V lost 1 base and J lost 3; bases outside the gene matches: 3. CDR3 size: 16 residues. Germline-derived CDR1 and CDR2 are LGHNA and YNFKEQ. The CDR3 is CASSQGLAGAKETQYF. The CDR3 coding sequence is TGTGCCAGCAGCCAAGGACTAGCGGGGGCAAAAGAGACCCAGTACTTC.

J is TRBJ1-5 and V is TRBV19; weak D call: TRBD1 (5 bases). The V end lost 2 bases, the J end lost 7 bases, and 15 bases lay between the germline ends. Germline assignment: CDR1 LNHDA and CDR2 SQIVND (reference sequence). The CDR3 has 15 residues. The CDR3 sequence: CASSISEGTRQPQHF. CDR3 coding DNA: TGTGCCAGTAGTATATCGGAGGGGACGAGGCAGCCCCAGCATTTT.

V usage is TRBV7-6 and J usage is TRBJ2-2; D gene uncertain. Trimming removed 6 bases from V and 7 bases from J, with 6 bases in between. Germline assignment: CDR1 SGHVS and CDR2 FNYEAQ. The CDR3 is made up of 11 amino acids. In DNA form, the CDR3 reads TGTGCCAGCAGGATGAGCGGGGAGCTGTTTTTT. The encoded protein is CASRMSGELFF.

V gene TRBV7-9 combines with J gene TRBJ2-7, with TRBD1 matching over 9 bases. Trimming removed 4 bases from V and 9 bases from J; junction bases left unmatched: 10. Germline V gene lookup returns CDR1 SEHNR and CDR2 FQNEAQ (reference sequence). This CDR3 has 14 residues. As DNA, the CDR3 is TGTGCCAGCAGCTCACCGGGACAGGGCACGGTGCAGTACTTC. It codes for CASSSPGQGTVQYF.

This clone was counted between two and nine times. The chain combines TRBV7-6 with TRBJ1-1; the D gene is possibly TRBD1 (5 bases). The germline V gene encodes CDR1 SGHVS and CDR2 FNYEAQ. The CDR3 is made up of 13 amino acids. The ends were cut back, 5 bases at V and 3 bases at J, with 10 bases in the middle. CDR3 in DNA: TGTGCCAGCAGCCTCGACAGCTACACTGAAGCTTTCTTT. Translating gives CASSLDSYTEAFF.